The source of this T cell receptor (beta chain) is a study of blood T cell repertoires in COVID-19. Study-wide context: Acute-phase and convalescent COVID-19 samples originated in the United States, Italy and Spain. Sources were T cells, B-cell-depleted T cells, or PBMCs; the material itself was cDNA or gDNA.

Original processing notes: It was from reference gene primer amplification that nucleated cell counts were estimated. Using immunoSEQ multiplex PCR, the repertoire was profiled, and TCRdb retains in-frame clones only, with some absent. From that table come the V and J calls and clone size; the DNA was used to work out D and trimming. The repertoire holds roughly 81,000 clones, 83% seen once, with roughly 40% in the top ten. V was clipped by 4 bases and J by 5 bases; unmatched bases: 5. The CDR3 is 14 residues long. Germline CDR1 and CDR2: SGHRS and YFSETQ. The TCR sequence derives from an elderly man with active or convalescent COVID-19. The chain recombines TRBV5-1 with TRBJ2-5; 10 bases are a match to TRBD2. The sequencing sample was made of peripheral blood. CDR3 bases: TGCGCCAGCAGCGGTGCTAGCGGGGGCGAGACCCAGTACTTC. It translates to CASSGASGGETQYF.